One T cell receptor beta chain is described in this entry. The antigen remains undetermined. The CDR3 is 15 residues long. V dropped 2 bases and J dropped 7; count of bases not matched to a gene: 8. Germline lookup yields CDR1 LNHDA and CDR2 SQIVND (reference sequence). Sequencing was performed with immunoSEQ multiplex PCR; in TCRdb, only in-frame clones are kept and a portion is missing. Of about 50,000 clones in the sample, about 87% were seen once. Exclusion applied to patients with autoimmune disease history or systemic immunosuppression. This sample is drawn from a study of OX40 agonist ivuxolimab in advanced cancers. Study observations and caveats: At 0.1 to 3.0 mg/kg and by week 6, clonal expansion occurred in CD4+ and CD8+ blood T cells.

The TCR was taken from an adult with an advanced solid tumor such as melanoma, head and neck, liver or kidney cancer. This chain connects TRBV19 to TRBJ2-4; 7 bases fit TRBD1. The source was CD4+ or CD8+ T cells sorted from blood, collected in a trial of the OX40 agonist ivuxolimab. CDR3 sequence reads: CASSIRAGQVNIQYF. The CDR3 nucleotides are TGTGCCAGTAGTATACGTGCCGGACAGGTTAACATTCAGTACTTC.